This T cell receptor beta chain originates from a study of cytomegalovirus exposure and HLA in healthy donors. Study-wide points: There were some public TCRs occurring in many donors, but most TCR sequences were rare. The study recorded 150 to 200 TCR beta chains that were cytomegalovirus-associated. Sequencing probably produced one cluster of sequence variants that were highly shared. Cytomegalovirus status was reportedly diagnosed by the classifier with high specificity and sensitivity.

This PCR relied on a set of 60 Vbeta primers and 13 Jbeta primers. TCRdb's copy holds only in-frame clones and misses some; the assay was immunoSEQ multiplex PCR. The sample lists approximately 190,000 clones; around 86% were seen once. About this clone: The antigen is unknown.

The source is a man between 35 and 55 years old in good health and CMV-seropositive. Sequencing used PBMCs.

CDR3: CASSFRLEDTEAFF. CDR3 nucleotide sequence: TGTGCCAGCAGCTTCAGGTTGGAGGACACTGAAGCTTTCTTT. The chain carries TRBV7-8 and TRBJ1-1; D gene unclear. Germline values: CDR1 SGHVS, CDR2 FQNEAQ. This CDR3 region has 14 residues. Trimming pared 3 bases from V and 3 bases from J, leaving 11 bases between.